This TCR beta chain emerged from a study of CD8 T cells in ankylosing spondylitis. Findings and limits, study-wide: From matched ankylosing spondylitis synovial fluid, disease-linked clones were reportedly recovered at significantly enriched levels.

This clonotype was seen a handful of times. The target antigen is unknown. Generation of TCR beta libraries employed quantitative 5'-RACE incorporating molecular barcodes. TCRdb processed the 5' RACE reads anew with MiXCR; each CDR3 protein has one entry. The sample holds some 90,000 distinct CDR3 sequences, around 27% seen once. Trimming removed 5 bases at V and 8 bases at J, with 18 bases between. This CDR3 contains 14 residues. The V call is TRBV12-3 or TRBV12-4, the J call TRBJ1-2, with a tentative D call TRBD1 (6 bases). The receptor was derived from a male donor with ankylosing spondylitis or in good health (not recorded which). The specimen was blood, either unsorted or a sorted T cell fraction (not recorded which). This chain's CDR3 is CASSHGQSRSGYTF. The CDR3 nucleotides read TGTGCCAGCAGTCACGGACAGTCTCGATCGGGCTACACCTTC.